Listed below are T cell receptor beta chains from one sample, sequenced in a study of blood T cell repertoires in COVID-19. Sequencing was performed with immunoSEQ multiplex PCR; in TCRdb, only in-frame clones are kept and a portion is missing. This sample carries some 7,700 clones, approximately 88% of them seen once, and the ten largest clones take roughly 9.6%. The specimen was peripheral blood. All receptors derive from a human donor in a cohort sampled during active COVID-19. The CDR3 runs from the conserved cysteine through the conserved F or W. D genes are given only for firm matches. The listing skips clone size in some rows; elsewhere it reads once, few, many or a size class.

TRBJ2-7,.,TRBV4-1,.,CASSQASGNYEQYF,TGCGCCAGCAGCCAAGCCTCAGGGAACTACGAGCAGTACTTC
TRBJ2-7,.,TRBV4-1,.,CASSQGRGTGALEQYF,TGCGCCAGCAGCCAAGGTCGGGGTACGGGAGCTCTCGAGCAGTACTTC
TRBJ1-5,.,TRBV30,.,CAWGPLGGGNQPQHF,TGTGCCTGGGGCCCACTGGGGGGAGGAAATCAGCCCCAGCATTTT
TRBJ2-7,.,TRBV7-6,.,CASSLGFGAYEQYF,TGTGCCAGCAGCTTAGGCTTCGGGGCCTACGAGCAGTACTTC
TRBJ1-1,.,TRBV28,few,CASSLEGREAFF,TGTGCCAGCAGTTTAGAGGGCAGAGAAGCTTTCTTT
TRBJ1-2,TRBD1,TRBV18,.,CASSLFPGQGLYGYTF,TGTGCCAGCTCACTATTCCCGGGACAGGGTCTCTATGGCTACACCTTC
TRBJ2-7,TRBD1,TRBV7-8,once,CASSSPTGMAYEQYF,TGTGCCAGCAGCTCGCCGACAGGGATGGCCTACGAGCAGTACTTC
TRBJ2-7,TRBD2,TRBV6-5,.,CASSYKAGVTYEQYF,TGTGCCAGCAGTTACAAGGCGGGAGTCACCTACGAGCAGTACTTC
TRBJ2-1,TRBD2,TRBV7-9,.,CASSSLILAGVHNEQFF,TGTGCCAGCAGCTCTCTCATTCTAGCGGGAGTTCACAATGAGCAGTTCTTC
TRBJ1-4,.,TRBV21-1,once,CASGPTAPNEKLFF,TGTGCCAGCGGCCCCACAGCCCCTAATGAAAAACTGTTTTTT
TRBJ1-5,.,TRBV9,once,CASSVGGSNQPQHF,TGTGCCAGCAGCGTCGGGGGGAGCAATCAGCCCCAGCATTTT
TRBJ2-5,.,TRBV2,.,CASSLDTRLGETQYF,TGTGCCAGCAGTTTGGACACGCGGCTGGGGGAGACCCAGTACTTC
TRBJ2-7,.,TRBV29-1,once,CSVESQAGGYEQYF,TGCAGCGTTGAGTCCCAGGCTGGAGGCTACGAGCAGTACTTC
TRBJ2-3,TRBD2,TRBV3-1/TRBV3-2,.,CASRKALGTSGSTDTQYF,TGTGCCAGCAGGAAAGCACTAGGGACTAGCGGGAGCACAGATACGCAGTATTTT
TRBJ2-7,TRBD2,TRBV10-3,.,CAISVTSGRYSYEQYF,TGTGCCATCAGTGTAACTAGCGGGAGGTACTCCTACGAGCAGTACTTC
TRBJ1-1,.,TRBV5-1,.,CASSSTTGTNTEAFF,TGCGCCAGCAGCTCCACCACAGGGACGAACACTGAAGCTTTCTTT
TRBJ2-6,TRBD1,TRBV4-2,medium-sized,CASSQVGATGPLFSGANVLTF,TGTGCCAGCAGCCAAGTCGGGGCGACAGGGCCTCTCTTCTCTGGGGCCAACGTCCTGACTTTC
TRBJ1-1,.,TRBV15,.,CATSRESGLSDNTEAFF,TGTGCCACCAGCAGAGAGTCGGGACTCTCAGACAACACTGAAGCTTTCTTT
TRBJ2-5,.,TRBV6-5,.,CASGVETQYF,TGTGCCAGCGGAGTAGAGACCCAGTACTTC
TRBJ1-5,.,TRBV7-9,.,CASSRGGKGNQPQHF,TGTGCCAGCAGCCGTGGAGGGAAAGGCAATCAGCCCCAGCATTTT
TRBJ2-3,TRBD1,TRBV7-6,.,CASSLAPTGANSNTQYF,TGTGCCAGCAGCTTAGCTCCGACAGGGGCCAACTCCAATACGCAGTATTTT
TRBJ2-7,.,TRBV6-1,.,CASSDPGHSYEQYF,TGTGCCAGCAGTGATCCGGGACACTCCTACGAGCAGTACTTC
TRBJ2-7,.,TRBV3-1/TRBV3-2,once,CASSLRGHGREQYF,TGTGCCAGCAGCCTCCGAGGACACGGACGAGAGCAGTACTTC
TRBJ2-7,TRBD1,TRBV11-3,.,CASSLSGQAYEQYF,TGTGCCAGCAGCTTATCGGGACAGGCGTACGAGCAGTACTTC
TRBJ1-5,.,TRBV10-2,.,CASGAVSNQPQHF,TGCGCCAGCGGAGCGGTTAGCAATCAGCCCCAGCATTTT
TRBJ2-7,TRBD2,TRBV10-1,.,CASSLLAGPQYF,TGCGCCAGCAGTTTACTAGCGGGGCCGCAGTACTTC
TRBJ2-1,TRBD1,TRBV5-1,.,CASSSKTGDNEQFF,TGCGCCAGCAGCTCAAAGACAGGGGACAATGAGCAGTTCTTC
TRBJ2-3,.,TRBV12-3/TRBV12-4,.,CASRGGGTQYF,TGTGCCAGCAGGGGGGGAGGTACGCAGTATTTT
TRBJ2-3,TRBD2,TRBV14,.,CASSATSGTADTQYF,TGTGCCAGCAGCGCAACTAGCGGGACGGCAGATACGCAGTATTTT
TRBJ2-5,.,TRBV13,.,CASSFLVRGTQYF,TGTGCCAGCAGCTTCTTAGTAAGGGGGACCCAGTACTTC
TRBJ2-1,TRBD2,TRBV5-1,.,CASSASGGNYNEQFF,TGCGCCAGCAGCGCTAGCGGGGGCAACTACAATGAGCAGTTCTTC
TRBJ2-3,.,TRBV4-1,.,CASSQSIGDTDTQYF,TGCGCCAGCAGCCAATCAATCGGAGACACAGATACGCAGTATTTT
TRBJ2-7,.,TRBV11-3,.,CASSLGVGGEQYF,TGTGCCAGCAGCTTAGGGGTTGGCGGGGAGCAGTACTTC
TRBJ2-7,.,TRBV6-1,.,CASSEYQGHEQYF,TGTGCCAGCAGTGAATATCAGGGCCACGAGCAGTACTTC
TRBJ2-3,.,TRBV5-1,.,CASSLWLFGSDTQYF,TGCGCCAGCAGCTTGTGGTTATTCGGGTCTGATACGCAGTATTTT
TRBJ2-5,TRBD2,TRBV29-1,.,CSERLAGGETQYF,TGCAGCGAACGACTAGCGGGAGGGGAGACCCAGTACTTC
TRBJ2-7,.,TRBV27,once,CASSSRQDFSYEQYF,TGTGCCAGCAGTTCCCGACAGGATTTCTCCTACGAGCAGTACTTC
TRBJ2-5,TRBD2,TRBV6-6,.,CASSRTPPGLAVETQYF,TGTGCCAGCAGCCGAACACCGCCTGGGCTAGCGGTTGAGACCCAGTACTTC
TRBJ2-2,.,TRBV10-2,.,CASLDTGELFF,TGCGCCAGCCTTGACACCGGGGAGCTGTTTTTT
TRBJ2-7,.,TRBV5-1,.,CASSGGLAGTISYEQYF,TGCGCCAGCAGCGGGGGCCTGGCCGGGACAATCTCCTACGAGCAGTACTTC
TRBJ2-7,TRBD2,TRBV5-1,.,CASSLRRTSGRVAYEQYF,TGCGCCAGCAGCTTAAGAAGGACTAGCGGGAGGGTCGCCTACGAGCAGTACTTC
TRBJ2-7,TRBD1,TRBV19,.,CASSSGQGREQYF,TGTGCCAGTAGTTCCGGACAGGGTCGAGAGCAGTACTTC
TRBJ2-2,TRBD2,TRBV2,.,CASTPRGGATGELFF,TGTGCCAGCACCCCCCGCGGGGGGGCCACCGGGGAGCTGTTTTTT
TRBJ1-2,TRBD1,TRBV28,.,CASIKGGEDYGYTF,TGTGCCAGCATAAAAGGGGGCGAAGACTATGGCTACACCTTC
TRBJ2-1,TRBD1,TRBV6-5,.,CASSRTGGAWSEQFF,TGTGCCAGCAGTCGGACAGGGGGCGCATGGAGTGAGCAGTTCTTC
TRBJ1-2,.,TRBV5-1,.,CASSAGNSYGYTF,TGCGCCAGCAGCGCAGGAAATTCCTATGGCTACACCTTC
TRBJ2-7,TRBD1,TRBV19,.,CASSISGQAFYEQYF,TGTGCCAGTAGTATTTCGGGACAGGCCTTCTACGAGCAGTACTTC
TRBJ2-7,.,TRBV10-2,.,CASSEPPSLLVEQYF,TGCGCCAGCAGTGAGCCACCGTCCCTTCTAGTGGAGCAGTACTTC
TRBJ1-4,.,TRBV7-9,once,CASRPLPGRANEKLFF,TGTGCCAGCAGACCACTCCCAGGCAGGGCAAATGAAAAACTGTTTTTT
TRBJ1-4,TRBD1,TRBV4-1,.,CASSQDRQGRGEKLFF,TGCGCCAGCAGCCAAGATCGACAGGGGCGAGGGGAAAAACTGTTTTTT
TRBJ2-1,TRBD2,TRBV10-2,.,CASSESMLAGLNEQFF,TGCGCCAGCAGTGAGTCAATGCTAGCGGGCTTAAATGAGCAGTTCTTC
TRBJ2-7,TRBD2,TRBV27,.,CASRGAGGGGEQYF,TGTGCCAGCAGAGGGGCGGGGGGGGGAGGCGAGCAGTACTTC
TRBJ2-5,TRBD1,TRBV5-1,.,CASSLIPRGQETQYF,TGCGCCAGCAGCTTGATCCCCAGGGGGCAAGAGACCCAGTACTTC
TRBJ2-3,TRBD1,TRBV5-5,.,CASSLMPGQGVNTQYF,TGTGCCAGCAGCTTGATGCCAGGACAGGGGGTGAATACGCAGTATTTT
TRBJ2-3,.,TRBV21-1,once,CASSTLEAGLDLFTSTDTQYF,TGTGCCAGCAGCACCCTAGAAGCGGGTCTCGACCTTTTTACTAGCACAGATACGCAGTATTTT
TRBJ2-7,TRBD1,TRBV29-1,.,CSVEWGDRGTPYEQYF,TGCAGCGTTGAATGGGGAGACAGGGGAACCCCCTACGAGCAGTACTTC
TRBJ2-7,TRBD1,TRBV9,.,CASSVDPTGFRSYEQYF,TGTGCCAGCAGCGTAGACCCGACAGGGTTTAGGTCCTACGAGCAGTACTTC
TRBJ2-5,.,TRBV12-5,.,CASGLVLETQYF,TGTGCTAGTGGTTTGGTACTGGAGACCCAGTACTTC
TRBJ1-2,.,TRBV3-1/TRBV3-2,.,CASSQDTAGMGGYTF,TGTGCCAGCAGCCAAGATACGGCAGGAATGGGTGGCTACACCTTC